This T cell receptor beta chain was sequenced during a study of early T cells in non-severe SARS-CoV-2 infection. Whole-study context: Chains were unpaired, as sequencing was done on bulk RNA from unsorted whole blood. The study, taken as a whole, reports: Comparison of clonotypes with VDJdb favored anti-spike CD8 responses while missing private and CD4 specificities.

This clonotype was counted at least ten times. What it recognizes is unknown. Germline CDR1 MNHEY, CDR2 SMNVEV (reference sequence). Trimming took 3 bases from V and 0 from J, leaving 8 bases between them. CDR3 length equals 15 residues. Unique molecular identifiers were affixed to single, distinct cDNA molecules. A single record per CDR3 protein comes from TCRdb applying MiXCR to the 5' RACE reads. The sample includes over 55,000 distinct CDR3 sequences, approximately 12% seen only once; the top ten take 1.3%. Material: whole blood. The origin of this receptor is an adult who was a healthcare worker with PCR-confirmed SARS-CoV-2 infection or an uninfected control (not recorded which). This chain connects TRBV27 to TRBJ1-4; no clear D. In nucleotides, the CDR3 is TGTGCCAGCAGTTTCGGGATTGCAACTAATGAAAAACTGTTTTTT. Amino acids: CASSFGIATNEKLFF.